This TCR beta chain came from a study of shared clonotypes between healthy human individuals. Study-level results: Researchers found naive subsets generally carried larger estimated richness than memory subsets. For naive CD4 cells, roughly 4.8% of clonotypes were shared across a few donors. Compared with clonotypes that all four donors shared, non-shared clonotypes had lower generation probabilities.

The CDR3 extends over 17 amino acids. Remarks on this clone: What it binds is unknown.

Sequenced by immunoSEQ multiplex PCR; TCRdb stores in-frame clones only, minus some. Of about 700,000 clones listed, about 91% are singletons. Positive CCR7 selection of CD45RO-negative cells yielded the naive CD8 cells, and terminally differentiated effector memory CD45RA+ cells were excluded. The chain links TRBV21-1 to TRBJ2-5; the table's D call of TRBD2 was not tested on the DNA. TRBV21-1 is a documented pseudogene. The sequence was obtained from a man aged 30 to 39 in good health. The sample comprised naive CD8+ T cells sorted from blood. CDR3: CASSQSTSGRGEETQYF. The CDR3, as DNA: TGTGCCAGCAGCCAAAGTACTAGCGGGAGAGGAGAAGAGACCCAGTACTTC.